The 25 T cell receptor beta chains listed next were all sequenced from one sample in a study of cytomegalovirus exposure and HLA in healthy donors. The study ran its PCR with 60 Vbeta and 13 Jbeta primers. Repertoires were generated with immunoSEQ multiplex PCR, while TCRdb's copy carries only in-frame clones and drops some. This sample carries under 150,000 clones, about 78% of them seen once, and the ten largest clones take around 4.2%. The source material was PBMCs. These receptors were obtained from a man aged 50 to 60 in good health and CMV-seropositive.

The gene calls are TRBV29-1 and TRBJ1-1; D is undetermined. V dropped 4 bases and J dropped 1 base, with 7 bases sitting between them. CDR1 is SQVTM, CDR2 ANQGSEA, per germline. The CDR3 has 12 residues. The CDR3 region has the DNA TGCAGCGTTGGAAACGGGAACACTGAAGCTTTCTTT. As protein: CSVGNGNTEAFF.

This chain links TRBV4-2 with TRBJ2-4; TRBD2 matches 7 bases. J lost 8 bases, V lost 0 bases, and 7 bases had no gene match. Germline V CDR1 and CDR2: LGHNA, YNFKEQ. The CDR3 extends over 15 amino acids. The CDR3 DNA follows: TGTGCCAGCAGCCAAGATGGGAGCCGGGGGGACATTCAGTACTTC. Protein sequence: CASSQDGSRGDIQYF.

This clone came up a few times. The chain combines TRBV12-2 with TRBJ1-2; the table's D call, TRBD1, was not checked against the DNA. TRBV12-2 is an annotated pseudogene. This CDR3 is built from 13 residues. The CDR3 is CASRADRLLGYTF. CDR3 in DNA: TGTGCAAGTCGCGCCGACAGGCTGCTCGGCTACACCTTC.

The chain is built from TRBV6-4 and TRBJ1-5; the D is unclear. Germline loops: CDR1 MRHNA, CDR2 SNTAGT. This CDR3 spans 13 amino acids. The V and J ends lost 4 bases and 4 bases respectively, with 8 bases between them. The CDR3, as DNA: TGTGCCAGCAGTGCTTGGGCTAATCAGCCCCAGCATTTT. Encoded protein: CASSAWANQPQHF.

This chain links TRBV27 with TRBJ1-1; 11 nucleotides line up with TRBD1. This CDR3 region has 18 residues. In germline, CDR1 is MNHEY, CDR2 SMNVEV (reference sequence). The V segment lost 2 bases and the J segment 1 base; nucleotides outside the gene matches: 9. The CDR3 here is CASSLLPGTGGTNTEAFF. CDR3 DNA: TGTGCCAGCAGTTTACTACCCGGGACAGGGGGGACGAACACTGAAGCTTTCTTT.

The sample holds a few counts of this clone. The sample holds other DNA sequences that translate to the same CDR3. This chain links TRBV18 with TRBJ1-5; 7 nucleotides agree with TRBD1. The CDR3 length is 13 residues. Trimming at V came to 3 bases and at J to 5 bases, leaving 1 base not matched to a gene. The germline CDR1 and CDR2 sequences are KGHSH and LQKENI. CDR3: CASSPDRYQPQHF. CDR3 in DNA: TGTGCCAGCTCACCGGACAGGTATCAGCCCCAGCATTTT. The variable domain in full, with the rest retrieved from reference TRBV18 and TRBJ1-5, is NAGVMQNPRHLVRRRGQEARLRCSPMKGHSHVYWYRQLPEEGLKFMVYLQKENIIDESGMPKERFSAEFPKEGPSILRIQQVVRGDSAAYFCASSPDRYQPQHFGDGTRLSIL.

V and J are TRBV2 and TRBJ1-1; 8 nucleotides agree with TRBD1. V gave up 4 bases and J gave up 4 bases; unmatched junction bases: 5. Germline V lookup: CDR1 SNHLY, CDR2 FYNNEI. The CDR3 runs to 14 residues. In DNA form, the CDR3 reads TGTGCCAGCAGTGCGTGGACAGGGACCACTGAAGCTTTCTTT. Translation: CASSAWTGTTEAFF.

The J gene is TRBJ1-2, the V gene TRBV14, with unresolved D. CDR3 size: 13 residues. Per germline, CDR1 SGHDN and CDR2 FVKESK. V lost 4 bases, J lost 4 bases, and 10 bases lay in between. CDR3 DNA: TGTGCCAGCAGCCGCGACGGGGTCTATGGCTACACCTTC. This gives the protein CASSRDGVYGYTF. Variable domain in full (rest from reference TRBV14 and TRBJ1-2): EAGVTQFPSHSVIEKGQTVTLRCDPISGHDNLYWYRRVMGKEIKFLLHFVKESKQDESGMPNNRFLAERTGGTYSTLKVQPAELEDSGVYFCASSRDGVYGYTFGSGTRLTVV.

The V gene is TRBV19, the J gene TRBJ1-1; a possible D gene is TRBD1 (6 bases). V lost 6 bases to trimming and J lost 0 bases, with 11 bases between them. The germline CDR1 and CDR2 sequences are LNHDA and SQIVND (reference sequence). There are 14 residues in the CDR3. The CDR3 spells CASSTGWVNTEAFF. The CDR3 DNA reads TGTGCCAGTAGCACAGGGTGGGTGAACACTGAAGCTTTCTTT. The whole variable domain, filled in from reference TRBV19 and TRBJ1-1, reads DGGITQSPKYLFRKEGQNVTLSCEQNLNHDAMYWYRQDPGQGLRLIYYSQIVNDFQKGDIAEGYSVSREKKESFPLTVTSAQKNPTAFYLCASSTGWVNTEAFFGQGTRLTVV.

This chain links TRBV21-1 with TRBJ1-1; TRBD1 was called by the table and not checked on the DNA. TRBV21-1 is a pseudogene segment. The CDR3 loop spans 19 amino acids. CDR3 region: CASSPCPFRGSLGNTEAFF. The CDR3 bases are TGTGCCAGCAGCCCATGTCCGTTTAGGGGCTCACTCGGGAACACTGAAGCTTTCTTT.

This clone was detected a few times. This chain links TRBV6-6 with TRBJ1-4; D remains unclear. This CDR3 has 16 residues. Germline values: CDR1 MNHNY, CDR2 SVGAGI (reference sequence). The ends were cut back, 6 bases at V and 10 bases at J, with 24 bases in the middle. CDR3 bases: TGTGCCAGCAGCCTCAATCTCCGAGGCCAAAAGATAAAACTGTTTTTT. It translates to CASSLNLRGQKIKLFF.

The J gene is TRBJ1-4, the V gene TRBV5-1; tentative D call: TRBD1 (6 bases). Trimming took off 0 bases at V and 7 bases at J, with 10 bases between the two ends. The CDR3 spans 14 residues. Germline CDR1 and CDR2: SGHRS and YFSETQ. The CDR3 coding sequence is TGCGCCAGCAGCTTGGTAACAGGGAGTGAAAAACTGTTTTTT. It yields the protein CASSLVTGSEKLFF.

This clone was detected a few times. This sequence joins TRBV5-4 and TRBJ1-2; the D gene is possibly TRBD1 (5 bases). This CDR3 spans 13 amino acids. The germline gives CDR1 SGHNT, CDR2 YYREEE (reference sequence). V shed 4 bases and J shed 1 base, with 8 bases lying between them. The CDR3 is CASSPDSNYGYTF. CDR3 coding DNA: TGTGCCAGCAGCCCTGACAGTAACTATGGCTACACCTTC.

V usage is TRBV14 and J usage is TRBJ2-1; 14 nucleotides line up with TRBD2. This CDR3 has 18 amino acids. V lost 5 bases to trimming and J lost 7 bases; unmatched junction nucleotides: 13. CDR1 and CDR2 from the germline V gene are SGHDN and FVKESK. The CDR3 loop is CASSDKIRLAGGLNEQFF. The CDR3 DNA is TGTGCCAGCAGCGACAAGATTAGACTAGCGGGAGGGCTTAATGAGCAGTTCTTC.

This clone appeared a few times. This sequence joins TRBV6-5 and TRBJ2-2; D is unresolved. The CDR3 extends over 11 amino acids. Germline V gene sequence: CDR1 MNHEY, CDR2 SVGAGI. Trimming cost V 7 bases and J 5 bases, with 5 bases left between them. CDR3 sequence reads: CASTRTGELFF. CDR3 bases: TGTGCCAGCACCCGTACCGGGGAGCTGTTTTTT.

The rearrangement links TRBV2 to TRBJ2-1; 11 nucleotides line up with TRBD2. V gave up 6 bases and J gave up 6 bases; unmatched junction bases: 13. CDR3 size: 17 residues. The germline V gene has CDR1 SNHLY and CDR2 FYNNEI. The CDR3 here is CASSKGASGRFGNEQFF. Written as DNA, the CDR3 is TGTGCCAGCAGCAAAGGGGCTAGCGGGAGGTTCGGCAATGAGCAGTTCTTC.

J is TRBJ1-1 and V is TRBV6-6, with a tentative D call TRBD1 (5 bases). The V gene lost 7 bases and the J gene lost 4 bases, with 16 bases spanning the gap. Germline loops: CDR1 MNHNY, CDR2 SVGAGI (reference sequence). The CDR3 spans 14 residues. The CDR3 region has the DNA TGTGCCAGCATCCTTGACAGTTCCTCCACTGAAGCTTTCTTT. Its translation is CASILDSSSTEAFF.

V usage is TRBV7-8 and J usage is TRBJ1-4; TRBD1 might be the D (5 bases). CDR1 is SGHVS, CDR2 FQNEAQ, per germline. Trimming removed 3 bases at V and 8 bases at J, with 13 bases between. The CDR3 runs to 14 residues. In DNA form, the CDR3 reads TGTGCCAGCAGCTTGGGGGGAGTGGGCGAAAAACTGTTTTTT. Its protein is CASSLGGVGEKLFF.

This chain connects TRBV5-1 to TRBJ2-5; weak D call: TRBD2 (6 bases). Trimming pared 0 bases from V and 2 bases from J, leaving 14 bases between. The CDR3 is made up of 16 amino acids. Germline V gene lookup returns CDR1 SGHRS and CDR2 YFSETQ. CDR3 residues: CASSLAPPRGQETQYF. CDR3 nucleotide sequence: TGCGCCAGCAGCTTGGCCCCTCCTCGGGGGCAAGAGACCCAGTACTTC. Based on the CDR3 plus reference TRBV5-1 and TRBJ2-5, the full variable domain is KAGVTQTPRYLIKTRGQQVTLSCSPISGHRSVSWYQQTPGQGLQFLFEYFSETQRNKGNFPGRFSGRQFSNSRSEMNVSTLELGDSALYLCASSLAPPRGQETQYFGPGTRLLVL.

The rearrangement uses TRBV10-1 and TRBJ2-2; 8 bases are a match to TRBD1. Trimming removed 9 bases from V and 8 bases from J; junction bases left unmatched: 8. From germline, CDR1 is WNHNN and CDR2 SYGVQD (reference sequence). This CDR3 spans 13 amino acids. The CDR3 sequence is CASRGQGAGELFF. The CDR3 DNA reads TGCGCCAGTCGGGGGCAGGGGGCAGGGGAGCTGTTTTTT.

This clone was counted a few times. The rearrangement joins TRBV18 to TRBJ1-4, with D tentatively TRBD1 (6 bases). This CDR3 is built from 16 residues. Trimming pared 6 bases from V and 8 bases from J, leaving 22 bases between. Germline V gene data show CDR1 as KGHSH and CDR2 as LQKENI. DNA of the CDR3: TGTGCCAGCTCGGCCGGGACATCACCCGGGGAAGAAAAACTGTTTTTT. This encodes CASSAGTSPGEEKLFF.

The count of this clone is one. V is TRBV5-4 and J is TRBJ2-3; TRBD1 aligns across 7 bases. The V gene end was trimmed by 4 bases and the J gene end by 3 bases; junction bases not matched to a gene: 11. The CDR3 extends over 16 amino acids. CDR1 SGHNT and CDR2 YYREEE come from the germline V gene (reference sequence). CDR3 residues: CASSPRGTGVTDTQYF. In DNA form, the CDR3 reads TGTGCCAGCAGCCCCAGAGGAACAGGGGTTACAGATACGCAGTATTTT.

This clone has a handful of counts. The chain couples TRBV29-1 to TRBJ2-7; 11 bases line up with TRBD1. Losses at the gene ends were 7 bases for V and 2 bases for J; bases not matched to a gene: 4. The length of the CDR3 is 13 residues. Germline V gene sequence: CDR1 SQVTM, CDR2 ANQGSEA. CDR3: CSAGQGATYEQYF. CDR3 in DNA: TGCAGCGCCGGACAGGGGGCAACCTACGAGCAGTACTTC.

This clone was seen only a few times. The CDR3 DNA sequence: TGTGCCAGCTCAGGGAATGTGGGTGGGGAGCAGTACTTC. Amino acid sequence: CASSGNVGGEQYF. V usage is TRBV2 and J usage is TRBJ2-7; TRBD1 might be the D (5 bases). The V end lost 8 bases, the J end lost 7 bases, and 18 bases lay between the germline ends. CDR1 is SNHLY and CDR2 is FYNNEI in the germline V gene. CDR3 length: 13 amino acids.

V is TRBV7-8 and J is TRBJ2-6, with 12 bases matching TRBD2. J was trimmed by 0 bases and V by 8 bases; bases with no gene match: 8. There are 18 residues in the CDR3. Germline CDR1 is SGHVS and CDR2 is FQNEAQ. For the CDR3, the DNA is TGTGCCAGCGGGGAATCTAGCGGGGGGGCCTCTGGGGCCAACGTCCTGACTTTC. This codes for CASGESSGGASGANVLTF.